The next 3 T cell receptor beta chains were all read from a single sample in a study of T cells in Graves' hyperthyroidism and ophthalmopathy. RNA transcripts were the template for amplifying TCR beta CDR3 regions. A first-round RT-PCR of the TCR CDR3 used the HTBI primer set. TCRdb reanalysed the multiplex PCR reads using MiXCR and keeps one entry per CDR3 protein. This sample carries hundreds of thousands of distinct CDR3 sequences, roughly 14% of them seen once, and the ten largest clones take roughly 6.2%. Sequenced: blood. The source of these receptors is a woman aged 25 to 39 with Graves' hyperthyroidism that later progressed to Graves' ophthalmopathy.

The V gene is TRBV28, the J gene TRBJ2-7, with TRBD2 matching 12 bases. Trimming at V came to 5 bases and at J to 5 bases, leaving 7 bases not matched to a gene. CDR1 and CDR2 (germline): MDHEN, SYDVKM. The CDR3 totals 15 residues. CDR3 bases: TGTGCCAGCAGTCAACGACTAGCGGGAGACAACGAGCAGTACTTC. It codes for CASSQRLAGDNEQYF.

This clonotype was found a few times. The chain combines TRBV12-3 or TRBV12-4 with TRBJ1-1; D unresolved. V gave up 6 bases and J gave up 0 bases, with 8 bases separating them. The CDR3 loop spans 13 amino acids. CDR3 loop: CASSAVLNTEAFF. The CDR3 bases are TGTGCCAGCAGCGCAGTTCTGAACACTGAAGCTTTCTTT.

This clonotype was observed a handful of times. The chain couples TRBV9 to TRBJ2-1; 8 nucleotides line up with TRBD2. Germline V gene data show CDR1 as SGDLS and CDR2 as YYNGEE. The CDR3 contains 16 residues. V lost 4 bases, J lost 3 bases, and 9 bases stayed unmatched. The CDR3 DNA follows: TGTGCCAGCAGCTCGCGACCCAGCGGGAGCTACAATGAGCAGTTCTTC. It translates to CASSSRPSGSYNEQFF.